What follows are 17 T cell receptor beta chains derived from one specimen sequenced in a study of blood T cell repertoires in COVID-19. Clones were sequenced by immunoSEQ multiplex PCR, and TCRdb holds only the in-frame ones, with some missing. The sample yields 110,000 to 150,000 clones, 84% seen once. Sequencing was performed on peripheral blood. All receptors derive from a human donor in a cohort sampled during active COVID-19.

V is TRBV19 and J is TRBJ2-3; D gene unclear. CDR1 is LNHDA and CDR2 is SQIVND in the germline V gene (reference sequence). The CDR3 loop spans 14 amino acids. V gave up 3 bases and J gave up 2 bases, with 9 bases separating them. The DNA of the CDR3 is TGTGCCAGTAGTATCCCGCGGAACACAGATACGCAGTATTTT. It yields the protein CASSIPRNTDTQYF.

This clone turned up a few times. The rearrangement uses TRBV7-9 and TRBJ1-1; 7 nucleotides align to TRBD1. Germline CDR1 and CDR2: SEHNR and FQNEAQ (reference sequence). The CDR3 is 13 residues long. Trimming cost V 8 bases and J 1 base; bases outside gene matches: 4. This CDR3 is CASAWTGNTEAFF. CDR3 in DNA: TGTGCCAGCGCTTGGACAGGGAACACTGAAGCTTTCTTT. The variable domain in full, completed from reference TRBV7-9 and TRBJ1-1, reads DTGVSQNPRHKITKRGQNVTFRCDPISEHNRLYWYRQTLGQGPEFLTYFQNEAQLEKSRLLSDRFSAERPKGSFSTLEIQRTEQGDSAMYLCASAWTGNTEAFFGQGTRLTVV.

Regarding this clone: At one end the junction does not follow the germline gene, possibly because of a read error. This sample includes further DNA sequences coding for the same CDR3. As DNA, the CDR3 is TGCGCCAGCAGCCTCGGGCAGGGGCTAAATTCACCCCTTCACTTT. Translating gives CASSLGQGLNSPLHF. The rearrangement links TRBV5-1 to TRBJ1-6; tentative D call: TRBD1 (6 bases). Germline V lookup: CDR1 SGHRS, CDR2 YFSETQ. The CDR3 is made up of 15 amino acids.

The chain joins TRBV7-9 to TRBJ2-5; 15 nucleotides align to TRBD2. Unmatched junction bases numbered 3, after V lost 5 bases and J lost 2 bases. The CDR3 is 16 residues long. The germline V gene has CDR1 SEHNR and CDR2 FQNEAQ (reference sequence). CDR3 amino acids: CASSPGLAGGQETQYF. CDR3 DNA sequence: TGTGCCAGCAGCCCAGGACTAGCGGGGGGGCAAGAGACCCAGTACTTC. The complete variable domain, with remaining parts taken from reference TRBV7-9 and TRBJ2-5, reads DTGVSQNPRHKITKRGQNVTFRCDPISEHNRLYWYRQTLGQGPEFLTYFQNEAQLEKSRLLSDRFSAERPKGSFSTLEIQRTEQGDSAMYLCASSPGLAGGQETQYFGPGTRLLVL.

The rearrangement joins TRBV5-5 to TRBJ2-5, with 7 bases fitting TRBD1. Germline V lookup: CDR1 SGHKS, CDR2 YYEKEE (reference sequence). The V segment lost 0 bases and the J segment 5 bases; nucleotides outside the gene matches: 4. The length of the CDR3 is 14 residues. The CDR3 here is CASSLGTGAETQYF. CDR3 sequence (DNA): TGTGCCAGCAGCTTGGGTACAGGGGCTGAGACCCAGTACTTC.

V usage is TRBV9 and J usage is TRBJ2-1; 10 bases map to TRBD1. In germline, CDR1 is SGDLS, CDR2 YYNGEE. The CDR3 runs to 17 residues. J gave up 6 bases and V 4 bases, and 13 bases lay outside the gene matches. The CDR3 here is CASSLRQGAGFLNEQFF. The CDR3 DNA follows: TGTGCCAGCAGCCTTCGACAGGGGGCCGGCTTCCTCAATGAGCAGTTCTTC.

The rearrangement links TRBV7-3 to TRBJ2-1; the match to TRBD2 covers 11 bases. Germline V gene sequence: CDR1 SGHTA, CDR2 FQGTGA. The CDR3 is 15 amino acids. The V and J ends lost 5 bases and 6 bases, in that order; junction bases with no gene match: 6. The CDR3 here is CASSRTSGGGNEQFF. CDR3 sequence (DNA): TGTGCCAGCAGCCGAACTAGCGGGGGTGGCAATGAGCAGTTCTTC.

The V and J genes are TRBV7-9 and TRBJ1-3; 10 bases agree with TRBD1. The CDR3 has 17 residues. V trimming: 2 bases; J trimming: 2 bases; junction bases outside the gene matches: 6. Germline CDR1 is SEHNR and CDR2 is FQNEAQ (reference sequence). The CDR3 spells CASSLNRDRGAGNTIYF. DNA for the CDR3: TGTGCCAGCAGCTTAAACCGGGACAGGGGTGCTGGAAACACCATATATTTT.

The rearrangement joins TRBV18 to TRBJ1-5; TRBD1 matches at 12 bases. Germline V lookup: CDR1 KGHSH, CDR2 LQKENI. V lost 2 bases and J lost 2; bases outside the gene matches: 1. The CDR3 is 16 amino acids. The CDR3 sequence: CASSPGTGGGNQPQHF. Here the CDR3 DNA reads TGTGCCAGCTCACCAGGGACAGGGGGCGGCAATCAGCCCCAGCATTTT. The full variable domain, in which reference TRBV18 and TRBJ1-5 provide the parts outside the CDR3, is NAGVMQNPRHLVRRRGQEARLRCSPMKGHSHVYWYRQLPEEGLKFMVYLQKENIIDESGMPKERFSAEFPKEGPSILRIQQVVRGDSAAYFCASSPGTGGGNQPQHFGDGTRLSIL.

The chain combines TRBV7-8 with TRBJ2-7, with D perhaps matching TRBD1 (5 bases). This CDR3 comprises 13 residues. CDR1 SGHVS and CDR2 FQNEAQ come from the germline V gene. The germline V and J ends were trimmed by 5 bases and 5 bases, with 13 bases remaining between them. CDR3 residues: CASSRFWTNEQYF. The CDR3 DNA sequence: TGTGCCAGCAGCCGATTTTGGACAAACGAGCAGTACTTC.

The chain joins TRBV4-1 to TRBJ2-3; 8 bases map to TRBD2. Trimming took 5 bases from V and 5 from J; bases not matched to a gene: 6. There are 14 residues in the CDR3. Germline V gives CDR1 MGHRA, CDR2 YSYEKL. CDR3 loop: CASSVSGGLDTQYF. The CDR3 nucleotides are TGCGCCAGCAGCGTAAGCGGGGGACTAGATACGCAGTATTTT.

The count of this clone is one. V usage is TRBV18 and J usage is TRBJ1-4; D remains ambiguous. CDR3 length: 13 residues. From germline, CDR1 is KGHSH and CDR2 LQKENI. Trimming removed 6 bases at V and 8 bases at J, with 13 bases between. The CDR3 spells CASSPQQWEKLFF. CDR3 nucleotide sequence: TGTGCCAGCTCGCCTCAACAGTGGGAAAAACTGTTTTTT.

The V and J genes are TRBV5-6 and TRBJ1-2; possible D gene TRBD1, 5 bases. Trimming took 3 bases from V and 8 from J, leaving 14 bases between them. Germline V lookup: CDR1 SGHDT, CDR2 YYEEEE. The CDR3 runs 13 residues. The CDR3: CASSSPQVGGYTF. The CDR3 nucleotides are TGTGCCAGCAGCTCGCCACAGGTTGGCGGCTACACCTTC. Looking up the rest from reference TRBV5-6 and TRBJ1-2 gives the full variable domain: DAGVTQSPTHLIKTRGQQVTLRCSPKSGHDTVSWYQQALGQGPQFIFQYYEEEERQRGNFPDRFSGHQFPNYSSELNVNALLLGDSALYLCASSSPQVGGYTFGSGTRLTVV.

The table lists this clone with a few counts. Here the CDR3 reads CASSYPRAAGNTIYF. CDR3 DNA: TGTGCCAGCAGTTACCCGAGGGCAGCTGGAAACACCATATATTTT. This rearrangement joins TRBV6-2 or TRBV6-3 to TRBJ1-3, with D unclear. The CDR3 totals 15 residues. The germline V gene has CDR1 MNHEY and CDR2 SVGEGT. V was shortened by 2 bases and J by 2 bases, with 10 bases between the two germline ends.

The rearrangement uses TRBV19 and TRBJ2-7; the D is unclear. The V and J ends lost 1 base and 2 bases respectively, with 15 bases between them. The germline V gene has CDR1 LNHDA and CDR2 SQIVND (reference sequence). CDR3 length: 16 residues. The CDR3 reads CASSIVLSGDTYEQYF. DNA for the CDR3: TGTGCCAGTAGTATAGTCTTGTCAGGTGATACCTACGAGCAGTACTTC.

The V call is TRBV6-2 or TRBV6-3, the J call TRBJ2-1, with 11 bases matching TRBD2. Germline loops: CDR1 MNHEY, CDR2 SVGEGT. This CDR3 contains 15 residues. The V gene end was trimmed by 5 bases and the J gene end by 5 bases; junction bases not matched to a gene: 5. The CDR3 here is CASSRLAGSHNEQFF. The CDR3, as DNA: TGTGCCAGCAGTCGACTAGCGGGGTCACACAATGAGCAGTTCTTC.

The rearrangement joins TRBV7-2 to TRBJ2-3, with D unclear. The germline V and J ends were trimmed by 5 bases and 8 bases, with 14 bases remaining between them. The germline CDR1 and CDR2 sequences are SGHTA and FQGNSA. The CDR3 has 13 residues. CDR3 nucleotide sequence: TGTGCCAGCAGCCCGGCTAGTGTCGGTACGCAGTATTTT. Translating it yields CASSPASVGTQYF.